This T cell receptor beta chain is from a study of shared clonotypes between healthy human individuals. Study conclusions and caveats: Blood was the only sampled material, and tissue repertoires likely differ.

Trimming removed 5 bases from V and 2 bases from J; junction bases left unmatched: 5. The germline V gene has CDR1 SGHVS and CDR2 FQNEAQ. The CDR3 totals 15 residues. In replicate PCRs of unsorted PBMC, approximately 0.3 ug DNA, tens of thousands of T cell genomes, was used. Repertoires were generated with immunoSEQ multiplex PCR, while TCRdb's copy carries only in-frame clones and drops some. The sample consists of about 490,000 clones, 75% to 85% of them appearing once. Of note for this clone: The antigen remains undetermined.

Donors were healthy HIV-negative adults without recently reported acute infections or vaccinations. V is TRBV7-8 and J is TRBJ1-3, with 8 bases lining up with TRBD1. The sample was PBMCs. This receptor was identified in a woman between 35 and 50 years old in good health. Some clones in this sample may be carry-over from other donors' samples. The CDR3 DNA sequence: TGTGCCAGCAGCCCGGACAGGGCAACTGGAAACACCATATATTTT. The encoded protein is CASSPDRATGNTIYF.